This TCR beta chain originates from a study of T cell responses to AZD1222 COVID-19 vaccine. Germline V lookup: CDR1 SGDLS, CDR2 YYNGEE. The V gene lost 0 bases and the J gene lost 5 bases, with 8 bases spanning the gap. The CDR3 has 13 amino acids. This table comes from immunoSEQ multiplex PCR, and its TCRdb copy is limited to in-frame clones, with some not included. The table shows 150,000 to 200,000 clones, with roughly nine tenths occurring only once. This TCR derives from an adult who received the AZD1222 COVID-19 vaccine. The chain has TRBV9 and TRBJ2-5, with no clear D. Sequencing was performed on peripheral blood, taken 28 days after the second AZD1222 dose. In DNA, the CDR3 is TGTGCCAGCAGCGTAGGAGCTTCGGAGACCCAGTACTTC. This translates into CASSVGASETQYF.